One sample yielded the 25 T cell receptor beta chains listed below, sequenced in a study of shared clonotypes between healthy human individuals. TCRdb keeps only in-frame clones here, not all; method: immunoSEQ multiplex PCR. In the table there are millions of clones, 93% of which are singletons. The sequencing input was naive CD4+ T cells from PBMCs. The sample's subset: CD45RA+ positively selected. The source of these receptors is a man aged 18 to 30 in good health. Some clones in this sample may be carry-over from other donors' samples.

This rearrangement joins TRBV30 to TRBJ2-2; 7 bases are a match to TRBD2. The CDR3 length is 15 residues. From germline, CDR1 is GTSNPN and CDR2 SVGIG (reference sequence). V lost 0 bases and J lost 6; bases outside the gene matches: 7. The CDR3 region has the DNA TGTGCCTGGAGTGTACGCGGGAGAGGTCCCGGGGAGCTGTTTTTT. This codes for CAWSVRGRGPGELFF.

Note on this clone: Different DNA sequences within this sample yield the same CDR3. The chain uses TRBV27 and TRBJ1-1; TRBD1 agrees at 8 bases. The junction had 4 bases not matched to a gene; V was cut back by 6 bases and J by 4 bases. Germline CDR1 and CDR2: MNHEY and SMNVEV (reference sequence). CDR3 length: 13 residues. The CDR3 bases are TGTGCCAGCAGGACAACAGGGGGCACTGAAGCTTTCTTT. Protein product: CASRTTGGTEAFF.

This chain uses TRBV7-2 with TRBJ1-4, with D possibly matching TRBD1 (6 bases). Deletions cut 2 bases from V and 4 bases from J, with 17 bases between. The CDR3 totals 17 residues. Germline V gives CDR1 SGHTA, CDR2 FQGNSA. The CDR3 bases are TGTGCCAGCAGCTTAATTCCGCACAGGGCCCTTAATGAAAAACTGTTTTTT. Amino acid sequence: CASSLIPHRALNEKLFF.

A note on this clone: The junction and the germline gene differ at one end; a read error may be behind it. The genes are TRBV28 and TRBJ1-2, with TRBD1 matching 8 bases. The CDR3 totals 14 residues. Germline-derived CDR1 and CDR2 are MDHEN and SYDVKM. CDR3 sequence reads: CASIQGATNYGYTF. The CDR3 nucleotides are TGTGCCAGCATTCAGGGGGCGACTAATTATGGCTACACCTTC.

V usage is TRBV28 and J usage is TRBJ1-2; maybe TRBD1 (5 bases). V was cut by 6 bases and J by 6 bases, with 17 bases left in between. Germline CDR1 reads MDHEN; CDR2 reads SYDVKM. CDR3 size: 14 residues. CDR3 loop: CASRLLHQGHGYTF. Here the CDR3 DNA reads TGTGCCAGCAGATTGCTTCACCAGGGCCATGGCTACACCTTC.

This rearrangement joins TRBV5-4 to TRBJ2-3, with 8 bases aligning to TRBD2. The trim removed 6 bases at V and 5 bases at J, leaving 8 bases unmatched. This CDR3 is 14 amino acids long. Germline V lookup: CDR1 SGHNT, CDR2 YYREEE (reference sequence). CDR3 amino acids: CASTPTSVGDTQYF. CDR3 nucleotide sequence: TGTGCCAGCACGCCGACTAGCGTAGGAGATACGCAGTATTTT.

The chain is built from TRBV5-1 and TRBJ2-7; 9 nucleotides agree with TRBD2. The CDR3 consists of 14 residues. Germline CDR1 and CDR2: SGHRS and YFSETQ. The J segment lost 3 bases and the V segment lost 3 bases, leaving 4 bases of the junction unmatched. The CDR3 nucleotides are TGCGCCAGCAGCTCAGTAGCGGGAGTCTACGAGCAGTACTTC. This translates into CASSSVAGVYEQYF.

This clone was observed a single time. The gene calls are TRBV7-3 and TRBJ2-2; 9 bases agree with TRBD1. Germline trimming cut 5 bases from V and 4 bases from J; bases unmatched to any gene: 8. In germline, CDR1 is SGHTA, CDR2 FQGTGA. The CDR3 contains 16 residues. CDR3 protein: CASSPRTGAVTGELFF. Written as DNA, the CDR3 is TGTGCCAGCAGCCCCAGGACAGGGGCGGTCACCGGGGAGCTGTTTTTT. Using reference TRBV7-3 and TRBJ2-2 for the parts outside the CDR3, the full variable domain is GAGVSQTPSNKVTEKGKYVELRCDPISGHTALYWYRQSLGQGPEFLIYFQGTGAADDSGLPNDRFFAVRPEGSVSTLKIQRTERGDSAVYLCASSPRTGAVTGELFFGEGSRLTVL.

The rearrangement uses TRBV5-1 and TRBJ1-3; D is undetermined. Germline assignment: CDR1 SGHRS and CDR2 YFSETQ. Trimming pared 0 bases from V and 7 bases from J, leaving 20 bases between. This CDR3 contains 17 residues. CDR3 DNA sequence: TGCGCCAGCAGCTTGGGTGTATCATCGCAGAAGGAGAACACCATATATTTT. It is translated as CASSLGVSSQKENTIYF.

J is TRBJ2-2 and V is TRBV30; 9 positions match TRBD1. V trimming: 2 bases; J trimming: 3 bases; junction bases outside the gene matches: 7. The CDR3 is 16 amino acids. Germline loops: CDR1 GTSNPN, CDR2 SVGIG (reference sequence). CDR3 in amino acids: CAWSPTDRGYTGELFF. The CDR3 nucleotides are TGTGCCTGGAGTCCCACGGACAGGGGTTACACCGGGGAGCTGTTTTTT.

The chain couples TRBV15 to TRBJ1-1; D gene ambiguous. Germline lookup yields CDR1 LNHNV and CDR2 YYDKDF (reference sequence). Trimming left V 0 bases short and J 1 base short, with 6 bases between. The CDR3 has 14 amino acids. The CDR3 DNA follows: TGTGCCACCAGCAGAGAAGTCGCGAACACTGAAGCTTTCTTT. Its translation is CATSREVANTEAFF. The whole variable domain, filled in from reference TRBV15 and TRBJ1-1, reads DAMVIQNPRYQVTQFGKPVTLSCSQTLNHNVMYWYQQKSSQAPKLLFHYYDKDFNNEADTPDNFQSRRPNTSFCFLDIRSPGLGDTAMYLCATSREVANTEAFFGQGTRLTVV.

CDR3 sequence: CASSPYKESPYEQYF. CDR3 coding DNA: TGTGCCAGCTCACCCTACAAAGAGAGCCCCTACGAGCAGTACTTC. The V gene is TRBV18, the J gene TRBJ2-7; D call uncertain. Trimming pared 3 bases from V and 2 bases from J, leaving 14 bases between. The CDR3 loop spans 15 amino acids. Germline V lookup: CDR1 KGHSH, CDR2 LQKENI.

This chain links TRBV25-1 with TRBJ2-2; D might be TRBD1 (5 bases). CDR3 length equals 16 residues. The V and J ends lost 2 bases and 0 bases respectively, with 10 bases between them. Per the germline V gene, CDR1 is MGHDK and CDR2 is SYGVNS. CDR3 nucleotides: TGTGCCAGCAGTGAAGCTGGGGCCCCGAACACCGGGGAGCTGTTTTTT. Protein product: CASSEAGAPNTGELFF.

Concerning this clone: This may come from a read error, since a much larger clone is one base off. The chain has TRBV7-6 and TRBJ2-5; D unclear. Germline CDR1 and CDR2: SGHVS and FNYEAQ. Between the trimmed V and J ends, which lost 5 bases and 1 base, there was a span of 2 bases. The CDR3 runs 11 residues. CDR3 DNA: TGTGCCAGCAGCCCCCAAGAGACCCAGTACTTC. This translates into CASSPQETQYF.

As regards this clone: Other DNA variants within this sample encode the same CDR3. The chain has TRBV7-2 and TRBJ1-2; D gene ambiguous. This CDR3 is 13 amino acids long. V lost 1 base, J lost 1 base, and 4 bases lay in between. From germline, CDR1 is SGHTA and CDR2 FQGNSA. The CDR3 protein is CASSLVGNYGYTF. The CDR3 bases are TGTGCCAGCAGCTTAGTTGGTAACTATGGCTACACCTTC.

The chain has TRBV7-8 and TRBJ2-7; a possible D gene is TRBD2 (5 bases). Germline CDR1 and CDR2: SGHVS and FQNEAQ. V lost 1 base to trimming and J lost 2 bases, with 12 bases between them. The CDR3 is 15 amino acids. CDR3 loop: CASSLEAGNAYEQYF. The CDR3 nucleotides read TGTGCCAGCAGCTTAGAAGCCGGGAACGCCTACGAGCAGTACTTC. The full variable domain, rest sourced from reference TRBV7-8 and TRBJ2-7, is GAGVSQSPRYKVAKRGQDVALRCDPISGHVSLFWYQQALGQGPEFLTYFQNEAQLDKSGLPSDRFFAERPEGSVSTLKIQRTQQEDSAVYLCASSLEAGNAYEQYFGPGTRLTVT.

The rearrangement joins TRBV29-1 to TRBJ1-1; TRBD1 is a possible D gene (5 bases). The CDR3 has 16 residues. Germline V gene lookup returns CDR1 SQVTM and CDR2 ANQGSEA. The V gene lost 4 bases and the J gene lost 1 base, with 19 bases spanning the gap. In DNA form, the CDR3 reads TGCAGCGTTGGTTCTCAGCTCGGGACTACGAACACTGAAGCTTTCTTT. Translated: CSVGSQLGTTNTEAFF.

This chain joins TRBV11-1 and TRBJ1-1, with D possibly matching TRBD1 (6 bases). V lost 3 bases and J lost 4, with 12 bases in between. This CDR3 has 14 amino acids. The germline V gene has CDR1 SGHAT and CDR2 FQDESV (reference sequence). CDR3 sequence reads: CASSLGGLGTEAFF. The CDR3 nucleotides read TGTGCCAGCAGCTTGGGGGGGCTCGGCACTGAAGCTTTCTTT.

The genes are TRBV7-9 and TRBJ2-6; D uncertain. The CDR3 has 14 amino acids. In germline, CDR1 is SEHNR, CDR2 FQNEAQ (reference sequence). V was shortened by 1 base and J by 3 bases, with 4 bases between the two germline ends. The CDR3: CASSLVVGANVLTF. CDR3 DNA: TGTGCCAGCAGCTTAGTCGTTGGGGCCAACGTCCTGACTTTC.

The chain employs TRBV7-9 and TRBJ1-2, with 9 bases that match TRBD1. V shed 5 bases and J 2 bases; nucleotides not matched to a gene: 6. This CDR3 region has 15 residues. The germline CDR1 and CDR2 sequences are SEHNR and FQNEAQ (reference sequence). CDR3 sequence: CASSPWDRANYGYTF. CDR3 coding DNA: TGTGCCAGCAGCCCCTGGGACAGGGCAAACTATGGCTACACCTTC.

The V gene is TRBV11-2, the J gene TRBJ1-2, with D possibly being TRBD1 (5 bases). The CDR3 has 12 amino acids. Looked up from germline, CDR1 is SGHAT and CDR2 is FQNNGV. The germline V and J ends were trimmed by 8 bases and 7 bases, with 14 bases remaining between them. The CDR3 bases are TGTGCCAGCGGAGCGGGGGTACGTGGCTACACCTTC. Its protein is CASGAGVRGYTF.

Concerning this clone itself: A much larger clone is a single base away; this may be a read error. Other DNA variants within this sample encode the same CDR3. The chain has TRBV20-1 and TRBJ1-1; D call uncertain. Germline V gene lookup returns CDR1 DFQATT and CDR2 SNEGSKA (reference sequence). This CDR3 spans 11 amino acids. The CDR3 here is CSARGNTEAFF. The CDR3 nucleotides read TGCAGTGCCAGAGGGAACACTGAAGCTTTCTTT.

This rearrangement joins TRBV18 to TRBJ1-3; TRBD1 matches 8 bases. The CDR3 has 13 amino acids. Germline trimming cut 2 bases from V and 8 bases from J; bases unmatched to any gene: 2. Per germline, CDR1 KGHSH and CDR2 LQKENI. The chain's CDR3 is CASSPYRGDTIYF. CDR3 nucleotide sequence: TGTGCCAGCTCACCATACAGGGGGGACACCATATATTTT.

V gene TRBV6-5 combines with J gene TRBJ2-7; 10 nucleotides agree with TRBD1. Germline CDR1 reads MNHEY; CDR2 reads SVGAGI. This CDR3 has 13 residues. After removal of 6 bases from V and 5 bases from J, the junction contained 4 bases not matched to a gene. This CDR3 is CASSGTGDHEQYF. As DNA, the CDR3 is TGTGCCAGCAGCGGGACAGGGGACCACGAGCAGTACTTC.

The chain carries TRBV2 and TRBJ2-5; TRBD1 might be the D (5 bases). The length of the CDR3 is 11 residues. CDR1 is SNHLY, CDR2 FYNNEI, per germline. V was trimmed by 7 bases and J by 5 bases, leaving 8 bases between them. Here the CDR3 reads CASKKGETQYF. CDR3 bases: TGTGCCAGCAAGAAGGGGGAGACCCAGTACTTC.